These 11 T cell receptor beta chains originate from one sample sequenced in a study of cytomegalovirus exposure and HLA in healthy donors. The PCR was carried out with 60 Vbeta primers and 13 Jbeta primers. Data came from immunoSEQ multiplex PCR; TCRdb stores just in-frame clones and leaves some out. The sample carries fewer than 200,000 clones, about three quarters recorded once. The sequencing sample was made of PBMCs. The receptors here all came from a man aged 35 to 55 in good health and CMV-seronegative.

This clone was seen a few times. CDR3 nucleotides: TGCGCCAGCAGCTTATATCCGGTTATAGGAAACACCATATATTTT. The encoded protein is CASSLYPVIGNTIYF. The chain links TRBV5-1 to TRBJ1-3; D is uncertain. V was pared by 2 bases and J by 4 bases, with 13 bases between. This CDR3 has 15 residues. From germline, CDR1 is SGHRS and CDR2 YFSETQ.

J is TRBJ2-1 and V is TRBV5-1, with TRBD2 identical over 9 bases. After removal of 9 bases from V and 7 bases from J, the junction contained 11 bases not matched to a gene. The CDR3 runs 14 residues. The germline V gene has CDR1 SGHRS and CDR2 YFSETQ. CDR3 protein: CATSIAGVGNEQFF. DNA of the CDR3: TGCGCCACATCAATAGCGGGAGTAGGGAATGAGCAGTTCTTC.

The gene calls are TRBV7-9 and TRBJ2-7; perhaps TRBD1 as D (5 bases). Germline V lookup: CDR1 SEHNR, CDR2 FQNEAQ (reference sequence). This CDR3 comprises 16 residues. V lost 7 bases to trimming and J lost 6 bases, with 25 bases between them. CDR3 nucleotide sequence: TGTGCCAGCACCCGATTATTGACCCAGGGAACTGCCGAGCAGTACTTC. Translating gives CASTRLLTQGTAEQYF.

The rearrangement links TRBV25-1 to TRBJ1-1; possibly TRBD1 for D (6 bases). The V gene's germline CDR1 is MGHDK and CDR2 SYGVNS. The germline V and J ends were trimmed by 2 bases and 4 bases, with 14 bases remaining between them. The CDR3 extends over 15 amino acids. CDR3 sequence reads: CASSEAPGGGTEAFF. CDR3 sequence (DNA): TGTGCCAGCAGTGAAGCCCCGGGAGGGGGCACTGAAGCTTTCTTT.

The chain carries TRBV6-5 and TRBJ1-3, with 7 bases identical to TRBD1. V trimming: 2 bases; J trimming: 8 bases; junction bases outside the gene matches: 6. This CDR3 has 14 residues. The germline V gene encodes CDR1 MNHEY and CDR2 SVGAGI. The CDR3 bases are TGTGCCAGCAGTTACAGGGGGCGCAGGGACACCATATATTTT. It yields the protein CASSYRGRRDTIYF.

The genes are TRBV7-2 and TRBJ1-3; D ambiguous. The CDR3 contains 15 residues. Trimming took off 5 bases at V and 0 bases at J, with 11 bases between the two ends. Germline CDR1 SGHTA, CDR2 FQGNSA. For the CDR3, the DNA is TGTGCCAGCAGCCATTACCGGAGCTCTGGAAACACCATATATTTT. Translation: CASSHYRSSGNTIYF. The full variable domain, completed using reference TRBV7-2 and TRBJ1-3, is GAGVSQSPSNKVTEKGKDVELRCDPISGHTALYWYRQSLGQGLEFLIYFQGNSAPDKSGLPSDRFSAERTGGSVSTLTIQRTQQEDSAVYLCASSHYRSSGNTIYFGEGSWLTVV.

The rearrangement uses TRBV5-4 and TRBJ2-3; D is possibly TRBD2 (6 bases). The CDR3 is made up of 15 amino acids. Germline CDR1 and CDR2: SGHNT and YYREEE (reference sequence). V lost 1 base to trimming and J lost 0 bases, with 9 bases between them. CDR3 loop: CASSLIRGSTDTQYF. The CDR3 DNA is TGTGCCAGCAGCTTGATCCGGGGGAGCACAGATACGCAGTATTTT.

The genes are TRBV6-5 and TRBJ1-1; a weak D match, TRBD1 (6 bases). Per the germline V gene, CDR1 is MNHEY and CDR2 is SVGAGI. Trimming removed 8 bases at V and 4 bases at J, with 14 bases between. CDR3 length: 13 amino acids. This chain's CDR3 is CASSTGDSTEAFF. DNA for the CDR3: TGTGCCAGCTCGACAGGCGATAGCACTGAAGCTTTCTTT.

The rearrangement uses TRBV29-1 and TRBJ1-1; no clear D gene. The CDR3 consists of 14 residues. From germline, CDR1 is SQVTM and CDR2 ANQGSEA. Between the trimmed V and J ends, which lost 7 bases and 1 base, there was a span of 16 bases. The CDR3 sequence is CSAIKREGNTEAFF. The CDR3 DNA follows: TGCAGCGCCATTAAGAGGGAGGGGAACACTGAAGCTTTCTTT.

This clone appeared a single time. V gene TRBV5-4 combines with J gene TRBJ2-7, with TRBD2 matching 7 bases. CDR1 is SGHNT and CDR2 is YYREEE in the germline V gene (reference sequence). Losses at the gene ends were 4 bases for V and 0 bases for J; bases not matched to a gene: 7. The CDR3 extends over 15 amino acids. The CDR3, as DNA: TGTGCCAGCAGCCAGGGACTACCTAGCTCCTACGAGCAGTACTTC. Its protein is CASSQGLPSSYEQYF.

This clone was found once. The chain joins TRBV9 to TRBJ2-7; TRBD1 matches 7 bases. V shed 3 bases and J 7 bases; nucleotides not matched to a gene: 4. The length of the CDR3 is 12 residues. Germline V gives CDR1 SGDLS, CDR2 YYNGEE. The CDR3 reads CASSASGGEQYF. CDR3 nucleotides: TGTGCCAGCAGCGCCTCAGGGGGAGAGCAGTACTTC.